This T cell receptor (beta chain) was recorded in a study of technical replicates of blood from a handful of donors. Sequenced by immunoSEQ multiplex PCR; TCRdb stores in-frame clones only, minus some. This table holds about 80,000 clones, about 88% found once. This clone is a singleton in its sample. Germline CDR1 SGHNT, CDR2 YENEEA. Trimming cost V 4 bases and J 1 base, with 7 bases left between them. The CDR3 length is 13 residues. The rearrangement joins TRBV11-3 to TRBJ1-1; D not resolved. The TCR comes from a human donor in good health. Sequences were obtained from T cells isolated from PBMCs. The CDR3 coding sequence is TGTGCCAGCAGCTCGGGTCGGAACACTGAAGCTTTCTTT. Translation gives CASSSGRNTEAFF.